This TCR beta chain was sequenced in a study of blood T cell repertoires in COVID-19. Overall study context: Whether acute or convalescent, the COVID-19 samples came from the United States, Italy and Spain. Sources were T cells, B-cell-depleted T cells, or PBMCs; the material itself was cDNA or gDNA.

Original processing methods: Amplified reference gene primers provided the basis for estimating nucleated cell counts. Sequencing used immunoSEQ multiplex PCR; TCRdb keeps in-frame clones, though not all of them. V and J calls and clone size follow that table, whereas D and trimming were derived from the DNA. The table records 200,000 to 250,000 clones, 70% to 90% of them present only once. The V segment lost 6 bases and the J segment 7 bases; nucleotides outside the gene matches: 6. Germline V gene lookup returns CDR1 SGHDT and CDR2 YYEEEE. The CDR3 totals 15 residues. The clonotype comes from a human donor in a cohort sampled during active COVID-19. The source material was peripheral blood. The chain links TRBV5-6 to TRBJ2-1; 14 bases match TRBD2. As DNA, the CDR3 is TGTGCCAGCAACCGACTAGCGGGGGGGAGGAATGAGCAGTTCTTC. Translated, it gives CASNRLAGGRNEQFF.